The 28 T cell receptor beta chains below come from one sample, sequenced in a study of CD8+ T cells in alopecia areata. RNA extraction and reverse transcription yielded cDNA as sequencing template. Using immunoSEQ multiplex PCR, the repertoire was profiled, and TCRdb retains in-frame clones only, with some absent. The table records roughly 120,000 clones, approximately 58% of them present only once. Sample: CD4+ T cells sorted from blood. These receptor sequences come from a human donor in good health.

The chain recombines TRBV30 with TRBJ1-4; a weak D match, TRBD1 (5 bases). The germline CDR1 and CDR2 sequences are GTSNPN and SVGIG (reference sequence). The CDR3 length is 15 residues. V was pared by 2 bases and J by 8 bases, with 18 bases between. In DNA form, the CDR3 reads TGTGCCTGGAGTCGAGAACGGGGGAGACGGGAAAAACTGTTTTTT. Protein: CAWSRERGRREKLFF.

Comments on this clone: Other DNA sequences in this sample translate to the same CDR3. This chain connects TRBV29-1 to TRBJ1-2; tentatively, D is TRBD1 (5 bases). The germline CDR1 and CDR2 sequences are SQVTM and ANQGSEA. V was clipped by 2 bases and J by 4 bases, with 8 bases between them. This CDR3 region has 12 residues. CDR3: CSVERQSYGYTF. The CDR3 DNA reads TGCAGCGTTGAACGACAGAGCTATGGCTACACCTTC.

V is TRBV5-1 and J is TRBJ2-7, with 10 nucleotides matching TRBD1. V was pared by 0 bases and J by 5 bases, with 2 bases of the junction left unmatched. CDR3 size: 14 residues. Germline V lookup: CDR1 SGHRS, CDR2 YFSETQ. The CDR3 is CASSLGQGADEQYF. In DNA form, the CDR3 reads TGCGCCAGCAGCTTGGGACAGGGGGCCGACGAGCAGTACTTC.

V gene TRBV7-8 combines with J gene TRBJ1-5, with TRBD1 matching 10 bases. CDR3 length: 13 amino acids. The V segment lost 5 bases and the J segment 8 bases; nucleotides outside the gene matches: 3. CDR1 is SGHVS and CDR2 is FQNEAQ in the germline V gene. CDR3 sequence: CASSRDRGEPQHF. The CDR3 region has the DNA TGTGCCAGCAGCCGGGACAGGGGTGAGCCCCAGCATTTT.

This clone showed up just once. The CDR3 region has the DNA TGTGCCAGCAGTTTCGAGAAGCGTTCACCCCTCCACTTT. Translation: CASSFEKRSPLHF. The chain links TRBV28 to TRBJ1-6, with unresolved D. This CDR3 region has 13 residues. The germline V and J ends were trimmed by 3 bases and 9 bases, with 9 bases remaining between them. From germline, CDR1 is MDHEN and CDR2 SYDVKM.

The CDR3 sequence is CASSQDHTEQWRGYTF. For the CDR3, the DNA is TGCGCCAGCAGCCAAGATCATACCGAGCAGTGGAGGGGCTACACCTTC. The rearrangement uses TRBV4-1 and TRBJ1-2; D gene uncertain. CDR1 and CDR2 (germline): MGHRA, YSYEKL. The V end was cut by 0 bases, the J end by 8 bases, with 19 bases between. This CDR3 contains 16 residues.

The genes are TRBV29-1 and TRBJ2-5; D is possibly TRBD1 or TRBD2 (5 bases each). The V gene's germline CDR1 is SQVTM and CDR2 ANQGSEA. Trimming shortened V by 7 bases and J by 2 bases, and 17 bases separated the two germline ends. The CDR3 is 14 amino acids. CDR3 protein: CSATRDGQQETQYF. The CDR3 DNA sequence: TGCAGCGCTACCCGGGACGGCCAACAAGAGACCCAGTACTTC.

There are a few counts of this clone. The rearrangement links TRBV25-1 to TRBJ1-2; D unresolved. Germline values: CDR1 MGHDK, CDR2 SYGVNS. V lost 4 bases, J lost 6 bases, and 6 bases lay in between. The CDR3 totals 11 residues. CDR3 nucleotide sequence: TGTGCCAGCAGTGTCAGGAATGGCTACACCTTC. It yields the protein CASSVRNGYTF.

The chain joins TRBV19 to TRBJ1-2; 7 bases align to TRBD1. Per germline, CDR1 LNHDA and CDR2 SQIVND (reference sequence). V was pared by 11 bases and J by 4 bases, with 10 bases of the junction left unmatched. The CDR3 consists of 13 residues. CDR3 sequence (DNA): TGTGCCTCCCGGGACAGACAAGCCTATGGCTACACCTTC. As protein: CASRDRQAYGYTF.

This clone appeared once. The genes are TRBV30 and TRBJ1-2; D is possibly TRBD1 (5 bases). Trimming pared 1 base from V and 3 bases from J, leaving 9 bases between. The length of the CDR3 is 13 residues. Germline V gene data show CDR1 as GTSNPN and CDR2 as SVGIG (reference sequence). The CDR3 DNA sequence: TGTGCCTGGAGTGCCGGGACTTACTATGGCTACACCTTC. Amino acids: CAWSAGTYYGYTF.

V and J are TRBV7-9 and TRBJ1-2, with TRBD1 matching over 8 bases. This CDR3 is 13 amino acids long. Trimming at V came to 5 bases and at J to 4 bases, leaving 3 bases not matched to a gene. The germline gives CDR1 SEHNR, CDR2 FQNEAQ (reference sequence). CDR3 bases: TGTGCCAGCAGCACGGGACAGGTCTATGGCTACACCTTC. Translation gives CASSTGQVYGYTF.

Concerning this clone itself: Additional DNA sequences in this sample encode the identical CDR3. V gene TRBV29-1 combines with J gene TRBJ1-2, with D hard to call. The CDR3 sequence is 12 residues long. Trimming took off 4 bases at V and 2 bases at J, with 8 bases between the two ends. Looked up from germline, CDR1 is SQVTM and CDR2 is ANQGSEA. The CDR3 region has the DNA TGCAGCGTTGGAGAGGGCAACTATGGCTACACCTTC. The encoded protein is CSVGEGNYGYTF.

V and J are TRBV29-1 and TRBJ1-2; 10 bases fit TRBD1. From germline, CDR1 is SQVTM and CDR2 ANQGSEA. The junction had 3 bases not matched to a gene; V was cut back by 4 bases and J by 4 bases. The CDR3 covers 13 residues. The CDR3 DNA is TGCAGCGTTGGACAGGGGGCAAGCTATGGCTACACCTTC. Its protein product is CSVGQGASYGYTF.

This clone occurred once. The chain carries TRBV5-1 and TRBJ2-1; D might be TRBD1 (6 bases). Deletions cut 4 bases from V and 13 bases from J, with 27 bases between. The CDR3 runs to 16 residues. Germline CDR1 SGHRS, CDR2 YFSETQ. CDR3 sequence: CASSPSVFGGFPQQFF. CDR3 in DNA: TGCGCCAGCAGCCCTTCGGTGTTTGGGGGCTTTCCGCAACAGTTCTTC.

The chain is built from TRBV5-1 and TRBJ2-7; D may be TRBD1 (6 bases). The CDR3 has 15 amino acids. Per germline, CDR1 SGHRS and CDR2 YFSETQ. Trimming pared 0 bases from V and 6 bases from J, leaving 16 bases between. Here the CDR3 DNA reads TGCGCCAGCAGCTTGGTCCGAACAGGGATGGGCGAGCAGTACTTC. Protein sequence: CASSLVRTGMGEQYF.

The rearrangement uses TRBV29-1 and TRBJ1-2, with 8 bases matching TRBD1. Germline V lookup: CDR1 SQVTM, CDR2 ANQGSEA. The CDR3 covers 15 residues. The V gene end was trimmed by 5 bases and the J gene end by 2 bases; junction bases not matched to a gene: 10. CDR3 DNA: TGCAGCGTTCCCCGAAGCACAGGGGGGAACTATGGCTACACCTTC. It encodes CSVPRSTGGNYGYTF.

The chain combines TRBV23-1 with TRBJ2-3; D remains ambiguous. TRBV23-1 carries the ORF label, with uncertain function. The CDR3 consists of 12 residues. The CDR3: CAYRWGTDTQYF. The CDR3 DNA is TGCGCTTACAGATGGGGCACAGATACGCAGTATTTT.

This rearrangement joins TRBV30 to TRBJ1-3; D remains unclear. Germline V gives CDR1 GTSNPN, CDR2 SVGIG (reference sequence). The V and J ends lost 1 base and 7 bases respectively, with 14 bases between them. The CDR3 length is 14 residues. The CDR3 DNA reads TGTGCCTGGAGTGAGGGCAGGCTGGGGAACACCATATATTTT. It translates to CAWSEGRLGNTIYF.

This rearrangement joins TRBV25-1 to TRBJ1-2; D remains ambiguous. The CDR3 is 12 residues long. The germline V gene encodes CDR1 MGHDK and CDR2 SYGVNS. Trimming pared 2 bases from V and 8 bases from J, leaving 9 bases between. CDR3 DNA sequence: TGTGCCAGCAGTGAACCGGGTAAAGGCTACACCTTC. It codes for CASSEPGKGYTF.

The chain employs TRBV7-9 and TRBJ2-6; TRBD2 is a possible D gene (5 bases). This CDR3 is built from 15 residues. V lost 5 bases and J 1 base, leaving 9 bases between the germline ends. In germline, CDR1 is SEHNR, CDR2 FQNEAQ (reference sequence). CDR3: CASSTEGSGANVLTF. The CDR3 coding sequence is TGTGCCAGCAGCACAGAGGGATCTGGGGCCAACGTCCTGACTTTC.

CDR3 coding DNA: TGCAGCGTTGAAGGACAGGACCTCTACGAGCAGTACTTC. It encodes CSVEGQDLYEQYF. The gene calls are TRBV29-1 and TRBJ2-7; D is perhaps TRBD1 (6 bases). The germline V gene encodes CDR1 SQVTM and CDR2 ANQGSEA. The germline V and J ends were trimmed by 1 base and 3 bases, with 10 bases remaining between them. CDR3 length: 13 amino acids.

The V gene is TRBV7-2, the J gene TRBJ2-3, with 7 bases matching TRBD2. CDR3 size: 13 residues. In germline, CDR1 is SGHTA, CDR2 FQGNSA. With 5 bases clipped from V and 1 base from J, the junction kept 0 bases outside the gene matches. CDR3 region: CASSRGGTDTQYF. For the CDR3, the DNA is TGTGCCAGCAGCCGGGGGGGCACAGATACGCAGTATTTT.

This clone occurred a few times. V and J are TRBV6-6 and TRBJ1-2, with D tentatively TRBD1 (6 bases). Germline V gives CDR1 MNHNY, CDR2 SVGAGI (reference sequence). The CDR3 consists of 13 residues. V lost 5 bases and J lost 0, with 7 bases in between. CDR3 in amino acids: CASSNRANYGYTF. CDR3 DNA: TGTGCCAGCAGTAACAGGGCTAACTATGGCTACACCTTC.

This clone came up once. The chain employs TRBV9 and TRBJ2-7; tentative D call: TRBD2 (5 bases). Trimming removed 0 bases from V and 2 bases from J, with 15 bases in between. Germline values: CDR1 SGDLS, CDR2 YYNGEE. The CDR3 totals 16 residues. CDR3 nucleotides: TGTGCCAGCAGCGTAGGAGAACGGACTCCCACCTACGAGCAGTACTTC. This encodes CASSVGERTPTYEQYF.

V is TRBV30 and J is TRBJ1-2; the match to TRBD1 covers 7 bases. The V gene end was trimmed by 5 bases and the J gene end by 8 bases; junction bases not matched to a gene: 8. The CDR3 consists of 12 residues. Germline V gene data show CDR1 as GTSNPN and CDR2 as SVGIG (reference sequence). CDR3 DNA: TGTGCCTGGGGTACAGGGGCACGAGGCTACACCTTC. Translated: CAWGTGARGYTF.

The rearrangement joins TRBV2 to TRBJ2-5; TRBD2 aligns across 7 bases. CDR3 size: 13 residues. CDR1 is SNHLY, CDR2 FYNNEI, per germline. V lost 6 bases to trimming and J lost 7 bases; unmatched junction nucleotides: 8. The CDR3 protein is CASRETSYGTQYF. The CDR3 DNA reads as TGTGCCAGCAGAGAGACTAGCTACGGGACCCAGTACTTC.

This clone turned up a few times. The DNA for the CDR3 is TGTGCCAGCAGTGGACAGGGAGACACTGAAGCTTTCTTT. Its translation: CASSGQGDTEAFF. The rearrangement links TRBV6-6 to TRBJ1-1, with 8 bases lining up with TRBD1. Germline values: CDR1 MNHNY, CDR2 SVGAGI (reference sequence). The CDR3 sequence is 13 residues long. Trimming took 5 bases from V and 3 from J; bases not matched to a gene: 2.

The chain has TRBV7-8 and TRBJ1-5; TRBD1 matches 9 bases. The CDR3 length is 16 residues. The germline gives CDR1 SGHVS, CDR2 FQNEAQ. With V trimmed by 5 bases and J by 3 bases, 8 bases remained unmatched. The CDR3 region has the DNA TGTGCCAGCAGCCCATCCGGGACAGGGAACAATCAGCCCCAGCATTTT. Encoded protein: CASSPSGTGNNQPQHF.